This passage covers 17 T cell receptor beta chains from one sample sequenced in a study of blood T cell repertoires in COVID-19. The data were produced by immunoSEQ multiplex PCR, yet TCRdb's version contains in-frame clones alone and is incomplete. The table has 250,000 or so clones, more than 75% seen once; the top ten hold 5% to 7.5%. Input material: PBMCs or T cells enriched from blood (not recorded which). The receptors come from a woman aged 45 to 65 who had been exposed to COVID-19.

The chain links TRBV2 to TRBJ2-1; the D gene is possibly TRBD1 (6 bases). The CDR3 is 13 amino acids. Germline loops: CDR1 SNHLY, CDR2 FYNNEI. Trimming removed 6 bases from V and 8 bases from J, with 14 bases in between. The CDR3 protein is CASRTGGNYEQFF. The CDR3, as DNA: TGTGCCAGCAGGACAGGTGGAAACTATGAGCAGTTCTTC. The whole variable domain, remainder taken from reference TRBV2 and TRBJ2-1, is EPEVTQTPSHQVTQMGQEVILRCVPISNHLYFYWYRQILGQKVEFLVSFYNNEISEKSEIFDDQFSVERPDGSNFTLKIRSTKLEDSAMYFCASRTGGNYEQFFGPGTRLTVL.

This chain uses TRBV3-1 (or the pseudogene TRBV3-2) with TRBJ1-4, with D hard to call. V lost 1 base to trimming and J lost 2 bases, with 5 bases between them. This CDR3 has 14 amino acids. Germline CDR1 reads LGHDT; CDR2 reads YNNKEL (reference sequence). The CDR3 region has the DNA TGTGCCAGCAGCCAAGGGAGCACTAATGAAAAACTGTTTTTT. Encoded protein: CASSQGSTNEKLFF.

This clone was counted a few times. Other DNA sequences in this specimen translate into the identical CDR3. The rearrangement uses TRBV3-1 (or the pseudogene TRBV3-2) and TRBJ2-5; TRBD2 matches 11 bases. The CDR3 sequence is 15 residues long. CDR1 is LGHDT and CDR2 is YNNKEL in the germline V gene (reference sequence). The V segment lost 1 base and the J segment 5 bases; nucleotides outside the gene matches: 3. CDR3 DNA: TGTGCCAGCAGCCAAGGGCTAGCGGGGGGTGAGACCCAGTACTTC. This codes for CASSQGLAGGETQYF.

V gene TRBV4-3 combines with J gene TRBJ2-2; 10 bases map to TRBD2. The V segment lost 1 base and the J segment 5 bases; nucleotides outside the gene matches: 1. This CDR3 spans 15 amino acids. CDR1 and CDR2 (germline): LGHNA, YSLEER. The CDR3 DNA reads TGCGCCAGCAGCCAAGGGACTAGCGGTACCGGGGAGCTGTTTTTT. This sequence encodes CASSQGTSGTGELFF.

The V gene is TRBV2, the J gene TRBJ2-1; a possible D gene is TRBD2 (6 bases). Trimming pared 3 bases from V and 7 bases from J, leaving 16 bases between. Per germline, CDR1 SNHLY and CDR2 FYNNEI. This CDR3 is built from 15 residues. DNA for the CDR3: TGTGCCAGCAGTGATCGGGGGAGGCCGAATAATGAGCAGTTCTTC. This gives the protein CASSDRGRPNNEQFF.

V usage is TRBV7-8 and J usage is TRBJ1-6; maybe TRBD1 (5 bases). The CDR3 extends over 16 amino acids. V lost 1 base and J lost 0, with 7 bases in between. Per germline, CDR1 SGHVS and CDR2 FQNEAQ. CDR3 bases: TGTGCCAGCAGCTTAGGTGACAGCTCCTATAATTCACCCCTCCACTTT. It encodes CASSLGDSSYNSPLHF.

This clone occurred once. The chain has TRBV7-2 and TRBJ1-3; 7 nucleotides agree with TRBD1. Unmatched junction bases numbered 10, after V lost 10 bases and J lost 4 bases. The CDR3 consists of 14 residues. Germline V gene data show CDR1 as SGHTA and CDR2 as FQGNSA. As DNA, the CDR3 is TGTGCCACCTCCAACAGGGGTGCGGGAAACACCATATATTTT. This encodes CATSNRGAGNTIYF.

The CDR3, as DNA: TGTGCCACCAGCTTCAGCTTCGGGACAGATGGTTCCTACGAGCAGTACTTC. It encodes CATSFSFGTDGSYEQYF. The rearrangement joins TRBV15 to TRBJ2-7, with TRBD1 matching 7 bases. In germline, CDR1 is LNHNV, CDR2 YYDKDF (reference sequence). This CDR3 contains 17 residues. The ends lost 5 bases at V and 1 base at J; junction bases unmatched: 14.

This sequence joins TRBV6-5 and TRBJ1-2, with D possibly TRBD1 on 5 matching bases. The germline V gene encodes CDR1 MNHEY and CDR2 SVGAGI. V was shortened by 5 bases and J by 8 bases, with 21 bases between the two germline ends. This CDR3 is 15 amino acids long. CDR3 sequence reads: CASSPGGTRLRGYTF. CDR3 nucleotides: TGTGCCAGCAGTCCGGGGGGGACTCGTTTGAGGGGCTACACCTTC.

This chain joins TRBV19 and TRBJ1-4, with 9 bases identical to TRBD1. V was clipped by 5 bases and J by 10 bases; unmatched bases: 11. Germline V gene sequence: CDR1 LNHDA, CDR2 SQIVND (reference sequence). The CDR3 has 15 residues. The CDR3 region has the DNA TGTGCCAGTAGTTTAACCGGGACAGGGTCGCGAAAACTGTTTTTT. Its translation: CASSLTGTGSRKLFF.

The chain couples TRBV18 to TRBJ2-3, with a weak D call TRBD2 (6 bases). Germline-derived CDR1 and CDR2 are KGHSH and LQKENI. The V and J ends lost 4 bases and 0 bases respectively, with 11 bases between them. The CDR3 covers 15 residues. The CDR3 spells CASSRPGLSTDTQYF. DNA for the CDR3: TGTGCCAGCTCACGCCCGGGACTGAGCACAGATACGCAGTATTTT. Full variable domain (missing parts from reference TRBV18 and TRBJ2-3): NAGVMQNPRHLVRRRGQEARLRCSPMKGHSHVYWYRQLPEEGLKFMVYLQKENIIDESGMPKERFSAEFPKEGPSILRIQQVVRGDSAAYFCASSRPGLSTDTQYFGPGTRLTVL.

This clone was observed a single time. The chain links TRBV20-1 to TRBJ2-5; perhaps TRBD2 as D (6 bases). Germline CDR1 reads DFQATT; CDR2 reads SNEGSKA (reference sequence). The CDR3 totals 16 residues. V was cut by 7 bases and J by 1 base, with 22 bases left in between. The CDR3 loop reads CSVSTGISGVQETQYF. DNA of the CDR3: TGCAGTGTTAGTACCGGGATTTCGGGAGTCCAAGAGACCCAGTACTTC.

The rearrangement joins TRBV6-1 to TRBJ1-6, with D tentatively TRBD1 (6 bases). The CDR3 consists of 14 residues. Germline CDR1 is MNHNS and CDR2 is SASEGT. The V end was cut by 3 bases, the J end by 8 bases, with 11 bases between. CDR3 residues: CASSDTGTDSPLHF. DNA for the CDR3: TGTGCCAGCAGTGATACAGGGACGGATTCACCCCTCCACTTT.

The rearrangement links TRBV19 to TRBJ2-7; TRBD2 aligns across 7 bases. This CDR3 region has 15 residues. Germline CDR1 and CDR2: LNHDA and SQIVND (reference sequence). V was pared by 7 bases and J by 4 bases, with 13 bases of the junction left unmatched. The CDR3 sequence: CASKRGAGISYEQYF. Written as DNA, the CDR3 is TGTGCCAGTAAAAGAGGAGCGGGGATCTCGTACGAGCAGTACTTC.

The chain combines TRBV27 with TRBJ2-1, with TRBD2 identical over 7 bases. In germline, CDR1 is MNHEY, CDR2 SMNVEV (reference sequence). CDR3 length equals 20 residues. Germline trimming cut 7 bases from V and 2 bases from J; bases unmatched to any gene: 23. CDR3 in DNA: TGTGCCAGCAAACGAAAGCCTTACGGGTTCGGCGGGGGAACCTACAATGAGCAGTTCTTC. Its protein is CASKRKPYGFGGGTYNEQFF.

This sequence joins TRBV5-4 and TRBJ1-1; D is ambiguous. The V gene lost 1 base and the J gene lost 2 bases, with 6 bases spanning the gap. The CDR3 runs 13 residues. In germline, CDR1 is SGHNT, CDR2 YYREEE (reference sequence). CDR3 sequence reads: CASSLLGNTEAFF. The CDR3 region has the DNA TGTGCCAGCAGCTTGTTGGGCAACACTGAAGCTTTCTTT.

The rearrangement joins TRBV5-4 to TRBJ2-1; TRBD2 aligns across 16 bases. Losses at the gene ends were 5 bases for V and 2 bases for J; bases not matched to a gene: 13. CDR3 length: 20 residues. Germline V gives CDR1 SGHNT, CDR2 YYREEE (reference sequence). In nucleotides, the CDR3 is TGTGCCAGCAGGCCCGCCACCGGGACTAGCGGGGGGGCAGCCTACAATGAGCAGTTCTTC. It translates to CASRPATGTSGGAAYNEQFF.